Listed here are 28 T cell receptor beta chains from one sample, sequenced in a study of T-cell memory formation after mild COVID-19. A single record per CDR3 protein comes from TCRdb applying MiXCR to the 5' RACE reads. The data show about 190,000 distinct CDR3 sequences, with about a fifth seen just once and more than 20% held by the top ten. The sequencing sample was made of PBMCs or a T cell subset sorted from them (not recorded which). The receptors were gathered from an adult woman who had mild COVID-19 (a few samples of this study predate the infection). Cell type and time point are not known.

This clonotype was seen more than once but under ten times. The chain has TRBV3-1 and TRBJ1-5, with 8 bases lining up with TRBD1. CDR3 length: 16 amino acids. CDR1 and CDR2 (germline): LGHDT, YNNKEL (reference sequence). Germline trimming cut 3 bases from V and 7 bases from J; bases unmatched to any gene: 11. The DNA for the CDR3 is TGTGCCAGCAGCCAGACCGGACAGGGAGGTTACCAGCCCCAGCATTTT. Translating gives CASSQTGQGGYQPQHF. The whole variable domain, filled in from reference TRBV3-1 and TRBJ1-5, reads DTAVSQTPKYLVTQMGNDKSIKCEQNLGHDTMYWYKQDSKKFLKIMFSYNNKELIINETVPNRFSPKSPDKAHLNLHINSLELGDSAVYFCASSQTGQGGYQPQHFGDGTRLSIL.

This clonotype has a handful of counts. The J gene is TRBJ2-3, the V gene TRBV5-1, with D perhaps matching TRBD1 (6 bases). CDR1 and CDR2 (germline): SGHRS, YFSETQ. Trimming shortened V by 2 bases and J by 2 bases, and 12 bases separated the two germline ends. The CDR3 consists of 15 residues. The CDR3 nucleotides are TGCGCCAGCAGCTTTGTCCAGGGGCACACAGATACGCAGTATTTT. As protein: CASSFVQGHTDTQYF.

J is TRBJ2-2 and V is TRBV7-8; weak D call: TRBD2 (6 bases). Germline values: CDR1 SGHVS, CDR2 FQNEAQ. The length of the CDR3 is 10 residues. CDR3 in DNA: TGTGGAAGCGGGACCGGGGAGCTGTTTTTT. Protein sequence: CGSGTGELFF. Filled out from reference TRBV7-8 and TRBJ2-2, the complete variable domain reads GAGVSQSPRYKVAKRGQDVALRCDPISGHVSLFWYQQALGQGPEFLTYFQNEAQLDKSGLPSDRFFAERPEGSVSTLKIQRTQQEDSAVYLCGSGTGELFFGEGSRLTVL.

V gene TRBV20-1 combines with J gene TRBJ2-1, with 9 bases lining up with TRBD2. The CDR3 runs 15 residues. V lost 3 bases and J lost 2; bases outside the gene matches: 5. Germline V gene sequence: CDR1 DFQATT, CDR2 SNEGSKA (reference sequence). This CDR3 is CSARSSGVTYNEQFF. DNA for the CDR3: TGCAGTGCTAGGTCTAGCGGGGTAACCTACAATGAGCAGTTCTTC.

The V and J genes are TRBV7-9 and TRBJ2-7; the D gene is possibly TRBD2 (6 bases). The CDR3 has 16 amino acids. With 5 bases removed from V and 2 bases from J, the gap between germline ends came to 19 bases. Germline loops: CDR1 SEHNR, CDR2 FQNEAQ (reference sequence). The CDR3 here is CASSLPPSGPTYEQYF. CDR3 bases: TGTGCCAGCAGCCTCCCTCCCAGCGGGCCGACCTACGAGCAGTACTTC. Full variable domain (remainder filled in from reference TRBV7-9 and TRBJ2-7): DTGVSQNPRHKITKRGQNVTFRCDPISEHNRLYWYRQTLGQGPEFLTYFQNEAQLEKSRLLSDRFSAERPKGSFSTLEIQRTEQGDSAMYLCASSLPPSGPTYEQYFGPGTRLTVT.

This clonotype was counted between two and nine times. CDR3 coding DNA: TGTGCCAGCAGCGTAGAGACTAGTTCCCGCCATGAGCAGTTCTTC. It translates to CASSVETSSRHEQFF. This sequence joins TRBV9 and TRBJ2-1; D is perhaps TRBD2 (6 bases). Trimming stripped 0 bases from V and 8 bases from J, with 15 bases between. This CDR3 contains 15 residues. Germline assignment: CDR1 SGDLS and CDR2 YYNGEE.

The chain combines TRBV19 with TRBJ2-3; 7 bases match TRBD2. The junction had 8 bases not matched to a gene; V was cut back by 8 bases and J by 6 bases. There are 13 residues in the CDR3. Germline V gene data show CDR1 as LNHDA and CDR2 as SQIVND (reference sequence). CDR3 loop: CASASRDYDTQYF. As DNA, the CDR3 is TGTGCCAGTGCGAGCCGGGACTACGATACGCAGTATTTT.

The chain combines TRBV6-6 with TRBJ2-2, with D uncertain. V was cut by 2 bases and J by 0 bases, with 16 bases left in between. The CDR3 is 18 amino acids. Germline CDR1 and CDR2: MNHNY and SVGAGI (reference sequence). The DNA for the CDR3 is TGTGCCAGCAGTTACCACCCGGTTAGAAGCGCGAACACCGGGGAGCTGTTTTTT. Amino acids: CASSYHPVRSANTGELFF.

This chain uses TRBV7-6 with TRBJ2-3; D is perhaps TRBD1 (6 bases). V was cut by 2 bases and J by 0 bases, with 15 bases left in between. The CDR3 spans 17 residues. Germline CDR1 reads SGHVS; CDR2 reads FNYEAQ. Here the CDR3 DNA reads TGTGCCAGCAGCTTATATCAGGACAGAGCAAGCACAGATACGCAGTATTTT. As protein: CASSLYQDRASTDTQYF.

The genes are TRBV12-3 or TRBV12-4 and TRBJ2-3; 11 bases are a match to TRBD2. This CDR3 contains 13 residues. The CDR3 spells CAVRLAGPDTQYF. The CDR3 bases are TGTGCAGTCCGACTAGCGGGGCCAGATACGCAGTATTTT.

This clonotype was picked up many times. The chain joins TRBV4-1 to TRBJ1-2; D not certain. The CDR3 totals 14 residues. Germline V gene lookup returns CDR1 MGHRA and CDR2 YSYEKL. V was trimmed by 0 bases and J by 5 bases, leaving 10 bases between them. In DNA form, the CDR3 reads TGCGCCAGCAGCCAAGATAGCAGTTTATATGGCTACACCTTC. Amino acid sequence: CASSQDSSLYGYTF.

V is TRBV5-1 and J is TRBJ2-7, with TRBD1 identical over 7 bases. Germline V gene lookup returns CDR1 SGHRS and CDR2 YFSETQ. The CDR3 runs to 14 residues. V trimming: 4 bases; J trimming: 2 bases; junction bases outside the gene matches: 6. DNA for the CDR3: TGCGCCAGCAGCAGAACGACAGGGACCTACGAGCAGTACTTC. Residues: CASSRTTGTYEQYF.

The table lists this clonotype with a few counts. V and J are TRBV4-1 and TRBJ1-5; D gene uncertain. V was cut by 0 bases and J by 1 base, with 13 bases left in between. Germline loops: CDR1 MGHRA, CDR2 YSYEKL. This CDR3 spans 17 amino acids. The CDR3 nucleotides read TGCGCCAGCAGCCAAGACATGGTCGGTGGGAGCAATCAGCCCCAGCATTTT. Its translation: CASSQDMVGGSNQPQHF.

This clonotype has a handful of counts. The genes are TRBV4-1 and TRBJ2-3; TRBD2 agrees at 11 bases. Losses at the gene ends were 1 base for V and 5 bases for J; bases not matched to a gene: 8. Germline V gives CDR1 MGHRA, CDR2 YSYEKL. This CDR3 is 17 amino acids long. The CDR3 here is CASSQAVLAGGEDTQYF. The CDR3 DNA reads TGCGCCAGCAGCCAAGCGGTCCTAGCGGGGGGCGAAGATACGCAGTATTTT.

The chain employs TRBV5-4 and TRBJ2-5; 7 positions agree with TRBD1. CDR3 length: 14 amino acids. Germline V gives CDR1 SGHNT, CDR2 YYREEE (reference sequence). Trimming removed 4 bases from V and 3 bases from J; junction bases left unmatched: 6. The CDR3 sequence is CASSIGTEKETQYF. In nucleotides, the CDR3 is TGTGCCAGCAGCATCGGGACAGAAAAAGAGACCCAGTACTTC.

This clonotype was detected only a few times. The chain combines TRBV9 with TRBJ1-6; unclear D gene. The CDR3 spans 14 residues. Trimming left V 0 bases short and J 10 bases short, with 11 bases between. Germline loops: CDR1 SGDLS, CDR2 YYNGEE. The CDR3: CASSVGDTESPLHF. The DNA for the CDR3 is TGTGCCAGCAGCGTAGGGGATACGGAGTCACCCCTCCACTTT. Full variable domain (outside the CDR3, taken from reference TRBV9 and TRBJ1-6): DSGVTQTPKHLITATGQRVTLRCSPRSGDLSVYWYQQSLDQGLQFLIQYYNGEERAKGNILERFSAQQFPDLHSELNLSSLELGDSALYFCASSVGDTESPLHFGNGTRLTVT.

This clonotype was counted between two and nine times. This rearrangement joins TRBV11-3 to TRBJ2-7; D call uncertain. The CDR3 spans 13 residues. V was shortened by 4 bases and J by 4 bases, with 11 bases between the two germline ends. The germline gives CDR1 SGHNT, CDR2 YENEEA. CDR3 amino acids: CASSSAEKYEQYF. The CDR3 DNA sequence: TGTGCCAGCAGCTCGGCGGAGAAATACGAGCAGTACTTC.

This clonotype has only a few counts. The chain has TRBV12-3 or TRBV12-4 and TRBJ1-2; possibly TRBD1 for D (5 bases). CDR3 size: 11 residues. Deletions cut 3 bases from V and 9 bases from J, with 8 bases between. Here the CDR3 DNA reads TGTGCCAGCAGTTTTTCAGGGCGCTACACCTTC. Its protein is CASSFSGRYTF.

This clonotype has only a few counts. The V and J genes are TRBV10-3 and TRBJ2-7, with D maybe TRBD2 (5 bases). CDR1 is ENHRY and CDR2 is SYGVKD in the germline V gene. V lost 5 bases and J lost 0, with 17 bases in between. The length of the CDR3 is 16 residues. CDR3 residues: CAISPLEGRSSYEQYF. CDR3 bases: TGTGCCATCAGTCCACTCGAGGGTCGGAGCTCCTACGAGCAGTACTTC.

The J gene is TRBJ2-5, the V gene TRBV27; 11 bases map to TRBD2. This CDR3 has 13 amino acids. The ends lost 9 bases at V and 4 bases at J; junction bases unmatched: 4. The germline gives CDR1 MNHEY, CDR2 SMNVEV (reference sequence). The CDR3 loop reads CASTSGSGETQYF. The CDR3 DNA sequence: TGTGCCAGTACTAGCGGGAGTGGAGAGACCCAGTACTTC.

CDR3 in amino acids: CSVAGPVDTF. The CDR3 DNA reads TGCAGCGTTGCGGGTCCCGTCGACACCTTC. V and J are TRBV29-1 and TRBJ1-2; D is uncertain. The germline V gene has CDR1 SQVTM and CDR2 ANQGSEA. The CDR3 has 10 amino acids. V was trimmed by 4 bases and J by 12 bases, leaving 12 bases between them. Based on the CDR3 plus reference TRBV29-1 and TRBJ1-2, the full variable domain is SAVISQKPSRDICQRGTSLTIQCQVDSQVTMMFWYRQQPGQSLTLIATANQGSEATYESGFVIDKFPISRPNLTFSTLTVSNMSPEDSSIYLCSVAGPVDTFGSGTRLTVV.

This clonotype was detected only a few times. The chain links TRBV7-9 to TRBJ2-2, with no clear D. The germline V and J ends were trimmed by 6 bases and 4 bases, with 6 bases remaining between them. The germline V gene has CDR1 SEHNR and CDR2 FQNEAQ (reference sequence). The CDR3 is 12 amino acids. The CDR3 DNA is TGTGCCAGCAGGGACGGCACCGGGGAGCTGTTTTTT. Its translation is CASRDGTGELFF.

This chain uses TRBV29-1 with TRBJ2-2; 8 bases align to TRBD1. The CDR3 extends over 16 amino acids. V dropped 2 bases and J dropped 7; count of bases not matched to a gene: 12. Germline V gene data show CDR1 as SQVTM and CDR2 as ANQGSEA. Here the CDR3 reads CSVERGRQGADGELFF. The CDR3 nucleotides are TGCAGCGTTGAAAGAGGAAGGCAGGGGGCCGACGGGGAGCTGTTTTTT.

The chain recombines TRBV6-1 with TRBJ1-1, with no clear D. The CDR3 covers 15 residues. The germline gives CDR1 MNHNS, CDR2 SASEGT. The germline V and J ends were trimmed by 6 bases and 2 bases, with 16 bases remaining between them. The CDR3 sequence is CASRKMSEINTEAFF. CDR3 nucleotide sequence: TGTGCCAGCAGAAAAATGTCGGAGATTAACACTGAAGCTTTCTTT.

The CDR3 here is CSVPGRFSEAFF. The CDR3 nucleotides read TGCAGCGTTCCGGGGAGGTTCTCTGAAGCTTTCTTT. The chain has TRBV29-1 and TRBJ1-1; D ambiguous. V was cut by 5 bases and J by 6 bases, with 13 bases left in between. This CDR3 region has 12 residues. Germline CDR1 reads SQVTM; CDR2 reads ANQGSEA.

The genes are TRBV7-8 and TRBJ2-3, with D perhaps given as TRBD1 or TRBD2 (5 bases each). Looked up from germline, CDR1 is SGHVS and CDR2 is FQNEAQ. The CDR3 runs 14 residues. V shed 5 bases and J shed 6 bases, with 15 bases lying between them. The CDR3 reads CASSPGRARDTQYF. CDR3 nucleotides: TGTGCCAGCAGCCCGGGACGCGCCAGGGATACGCAGTATTTT.

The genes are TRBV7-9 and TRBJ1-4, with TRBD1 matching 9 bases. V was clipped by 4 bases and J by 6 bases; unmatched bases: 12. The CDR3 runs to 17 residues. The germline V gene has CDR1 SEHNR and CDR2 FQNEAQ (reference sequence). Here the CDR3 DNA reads TGTGCCAGCAGCTCCTACTACAGGGGGCCGGGGGATGAAAAACTGTTTTTT. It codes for CASSSYYRGPGDEKLFF.

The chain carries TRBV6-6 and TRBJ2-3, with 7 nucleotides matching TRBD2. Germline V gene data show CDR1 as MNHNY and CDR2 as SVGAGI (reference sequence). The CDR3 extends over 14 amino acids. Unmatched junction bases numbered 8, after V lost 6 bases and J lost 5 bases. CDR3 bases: TGTGCCAGCAGGGGGGAGGGTAATCAAGATACGCAGTATTTT. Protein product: CASRGEGNQDTQYF.